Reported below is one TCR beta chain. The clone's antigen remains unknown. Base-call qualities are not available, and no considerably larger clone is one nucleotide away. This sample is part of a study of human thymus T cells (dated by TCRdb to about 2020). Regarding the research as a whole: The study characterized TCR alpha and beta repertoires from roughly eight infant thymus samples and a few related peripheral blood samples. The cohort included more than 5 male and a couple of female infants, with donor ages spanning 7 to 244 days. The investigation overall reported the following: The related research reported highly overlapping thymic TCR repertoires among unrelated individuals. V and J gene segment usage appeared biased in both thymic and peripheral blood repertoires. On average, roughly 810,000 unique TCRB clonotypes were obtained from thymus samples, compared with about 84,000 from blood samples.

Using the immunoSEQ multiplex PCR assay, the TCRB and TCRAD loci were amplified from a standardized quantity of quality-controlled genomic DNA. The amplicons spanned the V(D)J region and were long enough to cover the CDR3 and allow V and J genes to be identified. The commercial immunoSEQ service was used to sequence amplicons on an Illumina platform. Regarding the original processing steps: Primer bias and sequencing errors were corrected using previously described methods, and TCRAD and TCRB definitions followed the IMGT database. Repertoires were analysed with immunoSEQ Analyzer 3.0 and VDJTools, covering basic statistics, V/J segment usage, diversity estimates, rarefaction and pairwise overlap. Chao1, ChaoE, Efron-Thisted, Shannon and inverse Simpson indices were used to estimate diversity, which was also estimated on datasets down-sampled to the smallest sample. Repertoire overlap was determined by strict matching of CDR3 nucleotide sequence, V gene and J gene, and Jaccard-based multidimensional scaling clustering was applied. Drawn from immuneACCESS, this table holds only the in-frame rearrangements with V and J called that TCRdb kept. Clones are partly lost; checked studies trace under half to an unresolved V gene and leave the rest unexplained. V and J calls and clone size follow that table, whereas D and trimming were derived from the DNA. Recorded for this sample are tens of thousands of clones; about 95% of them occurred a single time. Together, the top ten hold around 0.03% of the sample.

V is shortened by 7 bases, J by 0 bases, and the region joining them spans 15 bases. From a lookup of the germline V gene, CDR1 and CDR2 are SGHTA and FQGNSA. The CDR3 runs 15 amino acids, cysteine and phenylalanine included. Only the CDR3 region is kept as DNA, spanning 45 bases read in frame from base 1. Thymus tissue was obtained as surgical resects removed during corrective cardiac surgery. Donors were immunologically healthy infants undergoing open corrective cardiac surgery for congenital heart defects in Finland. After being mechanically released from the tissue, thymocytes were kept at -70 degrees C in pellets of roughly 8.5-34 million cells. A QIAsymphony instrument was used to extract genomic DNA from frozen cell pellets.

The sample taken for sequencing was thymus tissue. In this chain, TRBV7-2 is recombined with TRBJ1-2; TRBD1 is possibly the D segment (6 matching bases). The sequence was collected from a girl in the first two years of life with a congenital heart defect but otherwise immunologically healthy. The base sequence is TGTGCCAGCACCAGGGGCGGGGCTTCTAACTATGGCTACACCTTC. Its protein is CASTRGGASNYGYTF. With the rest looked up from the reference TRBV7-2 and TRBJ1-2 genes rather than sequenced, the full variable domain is GAGVSQSPSNKVTEKGKDVELRCDPISGHTALYWYRQSLGQGLEFLIYFQGNSAPDKSGLPSDRFSAERTGGSVSTLTIQRTQQEDSAVYLCASTRGGASNYGYTFGSGTRLTVV.